The 28 T cell receptor beta chains in this list originate from one sample, sequenced in a study of blood T cell repertoires in COVID-19. This table comes from immunoSEQ multiplex PCR, and its TCRdb copy is limited to in-frame clones, with some not included. The sample shows roughly 150,000 clones, approximately 86% of them seen only once. The sequencing input was peripheral blood. Source of these receptors: a woman of 80 years or more with active or convalescent COVID-19.

The V and J genes are TRBV11-2 and TRBJ1-4; D might be TRBD1 (5 bases). Germline CDR1 and CDR2: SGHAT and FQNNGV. The V gene lost 1 base and the J gene lost 8 bases, with 14 bases spanning the gap. The CDR3 contains 15 residues. CDR3 residues: CASSLGAGRHEKLFF. As DNA, the CDR3 is TGTGCCAGCAGCTTAGGGGCAGGGCGGCACGAAAAACTGTTTTTT.

This chain links TRBV2 with TRBJ2-7; 8 bases line up with TRBD1. CDR1 is SNHLY and CDR2 is FYNNEI in the germline V gene. CDR3 length: 12 residues. Trimming removed 9 bases from V and 6 bases from J; junction bases left unmatched: 7. The CDR3 loop reads CASRTGSREQYF. The CDR3 region has the DNA TGTGCCAGTAGGACAGGGTCTCGCGAGCAGTACTTC.

The J gene is TRBJ1-2, the V gene TRBV3-1 (or the pseudogene TRBV3-2); the D is unclear. There are 13 residues in the CDR3. Germline assignment: CDR1 LGHDT and CDR2 YNNKEL (reference sequence). V was trimmed by 4 bases and J by 7 bases, leaving 13 bases between them. In nucleotides, the CDR3 is TGTGCCAGCAGCCCCACCCTTTCAGGTGGCTACACCTTC. Protein: CASSPTLSGGYTF.

The CDR3 sequence: CASSLYVGGYNEQFF. The CDR3 DNA reads as TGTGCCAGCAGCTTATATGTGGGAGGCTATAATGAGCAGTTCTTC. The chain carries TRBV11-2 and TRBJ2-1; D may be TRBD2 (6 bases). This CDR3 spans 15 amino acids. CDR1 and CDR2 from the germline V gene are SGHAT and FQNNGV. Between the trimmed V and J ends, which lost 2 bases and 7 bases, there was a span of 15 bases. Complete variable domain (other parts from reference TRBV11-2 and TRBJ2-1): EAGVAQSPRYKIIEKRQSVAFWCNPISGHATLYWYQQILGQGPKLLIQFQNNGVVDDSQLPKDRFSAERLKGVDSTLKIQPAKLEDSAVYLCASSLYVGGYNEQFFGPGTRLTVL.

This clone showed up just once. This chain links TRBV28 with TRBJ1-4, with D maybe TRBD1 (5 bases). This CDR3 region has 15 residues. Germline CDR1 MDHEN, CDR2 SYDVKM. V shed 3 bases and J shed 5 bases, with 13 bases lying between them. The CDR3 region is CASSLRTPGNEKLFF. The CDR3 nucleotides read TGTGCCAGCAGTTTGAGGACACCTGGAAATGAAAAACTGTTTTTT. The full variable domain, its missing parts supplied by reference TRBV28 and TRBJ1-4, is DVKVTQSSRYLVKRTGEKVFLECVQDMDHENMFWYRQDPGLGLRLIYFSYDVKMKEKGDIPEGYSVSREKKERFSLILESASTNQTSMYLCASSLRTPGNEKLFFGSGTQLSVL.

The chain joins TRBV11-2 to TRBJ2-7, with D perhaps TRBD1 (6 bases). The V end was cut by 5 bases, the J end by 4 bases, with 15 bases between. The CDR3 runs to 14 residues. Germline-derived CDR1 and CDR2 are SGHAT and FQNNGV. CDR3 nucleotide sequence: TGTGCCAGCAGCGCATATTCCAGGGGTTACGAGCAGTACTTC. As protein: CASSAYSRGYEQYF.

The count of this clone is one. This chain joins TRBV12-3 or TRBV12-4 and TRBJ2-5; no reliable D call. The CDR3 is made up of 12 amino acids. V dropped 4 bases and J dropped 4 bases, with 7 bases sitting between them. The DNA for the CDR3 is TGTGCCAGCAGTTCCAACAGAGAGACCCAGTACTTC. It encodes CASSSNRETQYF.

This rearrangement joins TRBV28 to TRBJ2-6; D gene ambiguous. Germline values: CDR1 MDHEN, CDR2 SYDVKM. The CDR3 is 16 amino acids. V was cut by 2 bases and J by 3 bases, with 11 bases left in between. The DNA for the CDR3 is TGTGCCAGCAGTTTAGTTCGGCGGCTTGGGGCCAACGTCCTGACTTTC. It yields the protein CASSLVRRLGANVLTF.

The chain is built from TRBV5-1 and TRBJ2-5, with D uncertain. The V and J ends lost 4 bases and 0 bases respectively, with 10 bases between them. CDR1 and CDR2 from the germline V gene are SGHRS and YFSETQ. CDR3 length: 14 residues. This CDR3 is CASSPRSYQETQYF. CDR3 nucleotides: TGCGCCAGCAGCCCCCGCAGTTACCAAGAGACCCAGTACTTC. The full variable domain, in which reference TRBV5-1 and TRBJ2-5 provide the parts outside the CDR3, is KAGVTQTPRYLIKTRGQQVTLSCSPISGHRSVSWYQQTPGQGLQFLFEYFSETQRNKGNFPGRFSGRQFSNSRSEMNVSTLELGDSALYLCASSPRSYQETQYFGPGTRLLVL.

V and J are TRBV27 and TRBJ2-2; D may be TRBD1 (5 bases). Germline CDR1 reads MNHEY; CDR2 reads SMNVEV (reference sequence). V gave up 5 bases and J gave up 0 bases, with 13 bases separating them. The CDR3 is 16 amino acids. In DNA form, the CDR3 reads TGTGCCAGCAGTCCCAGGGCCCTAACGAACACCGGGGAGCTGTTTTTT. This codes for CASSPRALTNTGELFF.

This chain links TRBV4-2 with TRBJ2-3, with a tentative D call TRBD1 (5 bases). Germline CDR1 is LGHNA and CDR2 is YNFKEQ. The CDR3 has 16 amino acids. Trimming removed 0 bases from V and 6 bases from J, with 16 bases in between. This CDR3 reads CASSQDWGPRSDTQYF. The CDR3 DNA reads TGTGCCAGCAGCCAAGATTGGGGCCCCCGTTCTGATACGCAGTATTTT.

As concerns this clone: At one of its ends the junction is not consistent with the germline gene, which may arise from a read error. The chain links TRBV5-1 to TRBJ1-1; unclear D gene. Germline V gives CDR1 SGHRS, CDR2 YFSETQ. The CDR3 contains 13 residues. Here the CDR3 DNA reads TGCGCCAGCAGCTTGGGAGGGTCCACTGGAGCTTTCTTT. Residues: CASSLGGSTGAFF.

This clone appeared once. This chain connects TRBV5-1 to TRBJ2-7; TRBD1 matches 10 bases. Per germline, CDR1 SGHRS and CDR2 YFSETQ. V lost 5 bases and J lost 4; bases outside the gene matches: 15. The CDR3 is 17 residues long. This CDR3 is CASRKSRQGAAVYEQYF. CDR3 DNA: TGCGCCAGCAGGAAGAGCCGACAGGGGGCAGCGGTATACGAGCAGTACTTC.

The J gene is TRBJ2-7, the V gene TRBV18; the D gene is possibly TRBD1 (5 bases). CDR3 length: 12 residues. V shed 3 bases and J shed 6 bases, with 9 bases lying between them. Germline loops: CDR1 KGHSH, CDR2 LQKENI. CDR3 coding DNA: TGTGCCAGCTCACCGACAGTGGCCGAGCAGTACTTC. It yields the protein CASSPTVAEQYF.

The chain employs TRBV30 and TRBJ2-7, with D possibly being TRBD1 (8 bases). The V and J ends lost 3 bases and 1 base respectively, with 13 bases between them. CDR1 GTSNPN and CDR2 SVGIG come from the germline V gene (reference sequence). The CDR3 loop spans 14 amino acids. CDR3 protein: CAWSTGGGSYEQYF. DNA of the CDR3: TGTGCCTGGAGCACAGGGGGAGGGTCCTACGAGCAGTACTTC.

The chain is built from TRBV24-1 and TRBJ1-3; D is unresolved. V lost 5 bases to trimming and J lost 0 bases, with 7 bases between them. Germline loops: CDR1 KGHDR, CDR2 SFDVKD. The CDR3 loop spans 14 amino acids. The CDR3 DNA follows: TGTGCCACCAGTGGTTCAGGCTCTGGAAACACCATATATTTT. This translates into CATSGSGSGNTIYF.

V gene TRBV5-4 combines with J gene TRBJ2-1, with TRBD2 matching over 12 bases. The CDR3 spans 18 residues. V was clipped by 4 bases and J by 2 bases; unmatched bases: 10. Looked up from germline, CDR1 is SGHNT and CDR2 is YYREEE (reference sequence). The CDR3 DNA reads TGTGCCAGCAGCCCCAGGACTAGCGGGGTCCTCGCCTACAATGAGCAGTTCTTC. Protein product: CASSPRTSGVLAYNEQFF.

The chain has TRBV7-9 and TRBJ1-1; D remains unclear. CDR1 SEHNR and CDR2 FQNEAQ come from the germline V gene (reference sequence). V was cut by 4 bases and J by 0 bases, with 18 bases left in between. This CDR3 has 17 amino acids. CDR3 protein: CASSSIPGRTLNTEAFF. As DNA, the CDR3 is TGTGCCAGCAGCTCGATCCCCGGTCGGACTTTGAACACTGAAGCTTTCTTT.

The rearrangement links TRBV4-1 to TRBJ2-1; 9 bases are shared with TRBD1. The junction had 7 bases not matched to a gene; V was cut back by 4 bases and J by 6 bases. Germline V lookup: CDR1 MGHRA, CDR2 YSYEKL. This CDR3 is 15 amino acids long. CDR3: CASSPLQGAVNEQFF. In DNA, the CDR3 is TGCGCCAGCAGCCCGTTACAGGGGGCGGTCAATGAGCAGTTCTTC.

V gene TRBV5-1 combines with J gene TRBJ1-2, with 7 positions matching TRBD1. Germline V gives CDR1 SGHRS, CDR2 YFSETQ. V gave up 4 bases and J gave up 8 bases; unmatched junction bases: 11. This CDR3 comprises 14 residues. CDR3: CASSPETGLGGYTF. The CDR3 bases are TGCGCCAGCAGCCCGGAGACAGGGTTAGGCGGCTACACCTTC.

The chain couples TRBV6-5 to TRBJ2-1; 7 bases match TRBD2. The CDR3 runs 16 residues. Looked up from germline, CDR1 is MNHEY and CDR2 is SVGAGI. V gave up 2 bases and J gave up 6 bases; unmatched junction bases: 10. The CDR3 nucleotides read TGTGCCAGCAGTTACCCGGGGAGCGGGAAAGGCAATGAGCAGTTCTTC. Encoded protein: CASSYPGSGKGNEQFF.

The chain links TRBV7-8 to TRBJ1-4, with D unclear. V lost 5 bases and J 6 bases, leaving 13 bases between the germline ends. The CDR3 covers 14 residues. Germline V gene lookup returns CDR1 SGHVS and CDR2 FQNEAQ. DNA of the CDR3: TGTGCCAGCAGCGCCCAGGCGGGAGATGAAAAACTGTTTTTT. This codes for CASSAQAGDEKLFF.

The J gene is TRBJ2-1, the V gene TRBV5-6; TRBD1 matches at 9 bases. Germline lookup yields CDR1 SGHDT and CDR2 YYEEEE. This CDR3 region has 14 residues. Trimming cost V 4 bases and J 7 bases; bases outside gene matches: 6. The CDR3 here is CASSRTGVRNEQFF. DNA for the CDR3: TGTGCCAGCAGCCGGACAGGGGTCAGGAATGAGCAGTTCTTC.

This rearrangement joins TRBV18 to TRBJ2-3, with D uncertain. This CDR3 has 11 amino acids. Deletions cut 8 bases from V and 6 bases from J, with 9 bases between. Germline V gene sequence: CDR1 KGHSH, CDR2 LQKENI. The CDR3 region is CASTVRDTQYF. In DNA form, the CDR3 reads TGTGCCAGCACGGTCAGGGATACGCAGTATTTT.

The CDR3 DNA follows: TGTGCCAGCAGCCCCCGGGACAGGGGCTCCTACGAGCAGTACTTC. It translates to CASSPRDRGSYEQYF. J is TRBJ2-7 and V is TRBV5-4, with 10 bases that match TRBD1. The germline gives CDR1 SGHNT, CDR2 YYREEE (reference sequence). Unmatched junction bases numbered 4, after V lost 4 bases and J lost 0 bases. The CDR3 runs to 15 residues.

V and J are TRBV5-5 and TRBJ1-2; D may be TRBD1 (6 bases). This CDR3 is built from 13 residues. Trimming removed 4 bases from V and 4 bases from J, with 11 bases in between. Germline assignment: CDR1 SGHKS and CDR2 YYEKEE (reference sequence). The CDR3, as DNA: TGTGCCAGCAGCCGCAGGGGCGGCTATGGCTACACCTTC. Translating it yields CASSRRGGYGYTF.

This clone was found once. This chain connects TRBV18 to TRBJ1-5, with D uncertain. The germline V gene has CDR1 KGHSH and CDR2 LQKENI. V was cut by 6 bases and J by 6 bases, with 15 bases left in between. CDR3 size: 14 residues. The CDR3 bases are TGTGCCAGCTCGTCGAGGTCGAATTCTCAGCCCCAGCATTTT. It encodes CASSSRSNSQPQHF.

The genes are TRBV5-1 and TRBJ2-7; the match to TRBD1 covers 7 bases. With 2 bases clipped from V and 3 bases from J, the junction kept 5 bases outside the gene matches. Germline CDR1 reads SGHRS; CDR2 reads YFSETQ. The CDR3 is made up of 14 amino acids. The CDR3 here is CASSLQGQDYEQYF. The CDR3 nucleotides are TGCGCCAGCAGCTTACAGGGGCAGGACTACGAGCAGTACTTC.